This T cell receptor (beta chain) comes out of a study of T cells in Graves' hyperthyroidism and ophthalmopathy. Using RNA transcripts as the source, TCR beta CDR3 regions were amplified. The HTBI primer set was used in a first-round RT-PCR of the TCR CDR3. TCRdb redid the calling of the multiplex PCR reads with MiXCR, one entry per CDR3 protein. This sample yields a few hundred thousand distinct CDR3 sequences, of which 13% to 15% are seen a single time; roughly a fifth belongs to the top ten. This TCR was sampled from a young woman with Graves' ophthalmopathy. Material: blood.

The CDR3 is CASSHTGAKQNYGYTF. CDR3 bases: TGTGCCAGTAGTCATACAGGGGCGAAACAAAACTATGGCTACACCTTC. This sequence joins TRBV19 and TRBJ1-2; TRBD1 matches 7 bases. The CDR3 loop spans 16 amino acids. Trimming took 5 bases from V and 2 from J; bases not matched to a gene: 11. CDR1 and CDR2 (germline): LNHDA, SQIVND (reference sequence).